Included here is one T cell receptor beta chain sequence, with context. The antigen is not known. These data are taken from a study of cytomegalovirus exposure and HLA in healthy donors. Study at large: Genotyping of some 400 donors showed that about 79% belonged to the Caucasian-associated ancestry cluster.

CDR3 size: 13 residues. Trimming removed 6 bases from V and 6 bases from J, with 14 bases in between. Germline V lookup: CDR1 MRHNA, CDR2 SNTAGT. PCR amplification relied on 60 Vbeta primers (plus 13 Jbeta primers). Assay used: immunoSEQ multiplex PCR; TCRdb lists only in-frame clones, some missing. The sample records some 150,000 clones, 80% being singletons. General study findings and limits: One cluster of highly shared sequence variants probably arose as a sequencing artifact. Investigators reported over 150 TCR beta chains as tied to cytomegalovirus.

The gene calls are TRBV6-4 and TRBJ1-2; no clear D. Sequenced sample: PBMCs. The source of this sequence is a man over 45 in good health and CMV-seronegative. CDR3: CASSGAGIDGYTF. The CDR3 bases are TGTGCCAGCAGCGGAGCGGGAATTGATGGCTACACCTTC.